This is a list of T cell receptor beta chains from one sample in a study of human T cells and chemical hapten exposure. TCRdb re-analysed the RACE reads in MiXCR, keeping a single row per CDR3 protein. The sample carries 75,000 to 95,000 distinct CDR3 sequences, 11% recorded once. This material consisted of whole blood, taken in connection with sensitization to the hapten diphenylcyclopropenone (DPC). The receptor set was obtained from a man aged 40-55 years with alopecia areata. Some clones in this sample may be carry-over from other donors' samples. The CDR3 runs from the conserved cysteine through the conserved F or W. D genes are given only for firm matches. A row's size may be missing; if present it is once, few, many or a size class.

CDR3 length: 16
V gene: TRBV10-3
J gene: TRBJ2-6
clone size: -
D gene: -
CDR3 protein: CAISDWGGSGANVLTF
CDR3 DNA: TGTGCCATCAGTGATTGGGGCGGCTCTGGGGCCAACGTCCTGACTTTC

CDR3 length: 15
V gene: TRBV11-2
J gene: TRBJ2-3
clone size: few
D gene: -
CDR3 protein: CASSFRGRLGDTQYF
CDR3 DNA: TGTGCCAGCAGTTTCCGGGGGAGGTTAGGAGATACGCAGTATTTT

CDR3 length: 13
V gene: TRBV29-1
J gene: TRBJ2-1
clone size: few
D gene: -
CDR3 protein: CSVWGPGDNEQFF
CDR3 DNA: TGCAGCGTGTGGGGCCCAGGGGATAATGAGCAGTTCTTC

CDR3 length: 13
V gene: TRBV27
J gene: TRBJ1-5
clone size: many
D gene: -
CDR3 protein: CASSFLFGQPQHF
CDR3 DNA: TGTGCCAGCAGTTTCCTTTTCGGGCAGCCCCAGCATTTT

CDR3 length: 16
V gene: TRBV7-2
J gene: TRBJ2-1
clone size: -
D gene: -
CDR3 protein: CASSLQGPSLYNEQLF
CDR3 DNA: TGTGCCAGCAGCTTACAGGGCCCCTCCTTATACAATGAGCAGCTCTTC

CDR3 length: 13
V gene: TRBV14
J gene: TRBJ1-2
clone size: many
D gene: -
CDR3 protein: CASSPVPNYGYTF
CDR3 DNA: TGTGCCAGCAGCCCCGTTCCGAACTATGGCTACACCTTC

CDR3 length: 18
V gene: TRBV4-2
J gene: TRBJ2-7
clone size: many
D gene: TRBD1
CDR3 protein: CASSQDDSRGRHPYEQYF
CDR3 DNA: TGTGCCAGCAGCCAAGACGATAGCAGGGGGCGGCATCCCTACGAGCAGTACTTC

CDR3 length: 19
V gene: TRBV3-1
J gene: TRBJ2-5
clone size: -
D gene: TRBD2
CDR3 protein: CASSQDRALAGDLQETQYF
CDR3 DNA: TGTGCCAGCAGCCAAGATAGGGCCTTAGCGGGGGATTTACAAGAGACCCAGTACTTC

CDR3 length: 15
V gene: TRBV27
J gene: TRBJ2-3
clone size: many
D gene: TRBD2
CDR3 protein: CASSSGLAGVDTQYF
CDR3 DNA: TGTGCCAGCAGTTCGGGACTAGCGGGAGTAGATACGCAGTATTTT

CDR3 length: 14
V gene: TRBV6-2/TRBV6-3
J gene: TRBJ2-5
clone size: -
D gene: -
CDR3 protein: CASRSGTVISTQYF
CDR3 DNA: TGTGCCAGCAGGAGTGGGACGGTTATATCGACCCAGTACTTC

CDR3 length: 15
V gene: TRBV2
J gene: TRBJ2-3
clone size: -
D gene: -
CDR3 protein: CASSVIIGATDTQYF
CDR3 DNA: TGTGCCAGCAGTGTAATAATAGGGGCCACAGATACGCAGTATTTT

CDR3 length: 13
V gene: TRBV4-3
J gene: TRBJ1-1
clone size: -
D gene: -
CDR3 protein: CASSQIQGTEAFF
CDR3 DNA: TGCGCCAGCAGCCAGATCCAGGGCACTGAAGCTTTCTTT

CDR3 length: 13
V gene: TRBV12-3/TRBV12-4
J gene: TRBJ1-3
clone size: -
D gene: -
CDR3 protein: CASSRGSGNTIYF
CDR3 DNA: TGTGCCAGCAGCCGGGGGTCTGGAAACACCATATATTTT

CDR3 length: 15
V gene: TRBV28
J gene: TRBJ2-1
clone size: few
D gene: TRBD2
CDR3 protein: CASSLGTSGSVEQFF
CDR3 DNA: TGTGCCAGCAGTTTAGGGACTAGCGGGAGTGTTGAGCAGTTCTTC

CDR3 length: 17
V gene: TRBV27
J gene: TRBJ2-5
clone size: -
D gene: TRBD1
CDR3 protein: CASSLSRPGQGQETQYF
CDR3 DNA: TGTGCCAGCAGTTTATCGCGGCCGGGACAGGGTCAAGAGACCCAGTACTTC

CDR3 length: 15
V gene: TRBV20-1
J gene: TRBJ2-7
clone size: -
D gene: -
CDR3 protein: CSARIASSFSYEQYF
CDR3 DNA: TGCAGTGCTAGGATTGCCAGCAGTTTTTCCTACGAGCAGTACTTC

CDR3 length: 15
V gene: TRBV19
J gene: TRBJ1-5
clone size: -
D gene: -
CDR3 protein: CASSIFRARNQPQHF
CDR3 DNA: TGTGCCAGTAGTATTTTCAGGGCCCGCAATCAGCCCCAGCATTTT

CDR3 length: 16
V gene: TRBV7-2
J gene: TRBJ2-7
clone size: few
D gene: TRBD1
CDR3 protein: CASSSNPTLGTGLEYF
CDR3 DNA: TGTGCCAGCAGCTCTAACCCGACCCTGGGGACAGGTCTTGAGTACTTC

CDR3 length: 11
V gene: TRBV5-1
J gene: TRBJ2-7
clone size: -
D gene: -
CDR3 protein: CASSGDYEQYF
CDR3 DNA: TGCGCCAGCAGCGGGGACTACGAGCAGTACTTC

CDR3 length: 15
V gene: TRBV6-5
J gene: TRBJ2-2
clone size: -
D gene: TRBD1
CDR3 protein: CASSPRTGYTGELFF
CDR3 DNA: TGTGCCAGCAGTCCTAGGACAGGGTACACCGGGGAGCTGTTTTTT

CDR3 length: 14
V gene: TRBV7-9
J gene: TRBJ1-1
clone size: few
D gene: -
CDR3 protein: CASSLEQGNTEAFF
CDR3 DNA: TGTGCCAGCAGCTTAGAACAGGGGAACACTGAAGCTTTCTTT

CDR3 length: 16
V gene: TRBV7-9
J gene: TRBJ2-2
clone size: -
D gene: TRBD1
CDR3 protein: CASSSPGQGRTGELFF
CDR3 DNA: TGTGCCAGCAGCTCGCCGGGACAGGGGCGCACCGGGGAGCTGTTTTTT

CDR3 length: 18
V gene: TRBV20-1
J gene: TRBJ2-1
clone size: few
D gene: TRBD2
CDR3 protein: CSARDEGRLAGSYNEQFF
CDR3 DNA: TGCAGTGCTAGAGATGAGGGGCGACTAGCGGGATCCTACAATGAGCAGTTCTTC

CDR3 length: 17
V gene: TRBV10-3
J gene: TRBJ2-7
clone size: -
D gene: TRBD2
CDR3 protein: CAISGRTSGRARNEQYF
CDR3 DNA: TGTGCCATCAGCGGCAGGACTAGCGGGAGGGCCAGGAACGAGCAGTACTTC

CDR3 length: 13
V gene: TRBV2
J gene: TRBJ1-6
clone size: many
D gene: -
CDR3 protein: CASSEGVYSPLHF
CDR3 DNA: TGTGCCAGCAGTGAAGGGGTCTATTCACCCCTCCACTTT

CDR3 length: 14
V gene: TRBV7-2
J gene: TRBJ1-1
clone size: few
D gene: -
CDR3 protein: CASSSPTVNTEAFF
CDR3 DNA: TGTGCCAGCAGCTCACCGACAGTGAACACTGAAGCTTTCTTT

CDR3 length: 13
V gene: TRBV7-9
J gene: TRBJ1-6
clone size: -
D gene: TRBD1
CDR3 protein: CASSQGQNSPLHF
CDR3 DNA: TGTGCCAGCAGCCAGGGACAGAATTCACCCCTCCACTTT

CDR3 length: 15
V gene: TRBV6-2/TRBV6-3
J gene: TRBJ2-3
clone size: -
D gene: -
CDR3 protein: CASTEIDGSADTQYF
CDR3 DNA: TGTGCCAGCACCGAGATCGACGGAAGCGCAGATACGCAGTATTTT

CDR3 length: 14
V gene: TRBV20-1
J gene: TRBJ2-3
clone size: -
D gene: -
CDR3 protein: CSARDLSRGDTQYF
CDR3 DNA: TGCAGTGCTAGAGATCTGTCGCGGGGAGATACGCAGTATTTT

CDR3 length: 16
V gene: TRBV30
J gene: TRBJ2-5
clone size: -
D gene: TRBD1
CDR3 protein: CAWTGTGGHVQETQYF
CDR3 DNA: TGTGCCTGGACCGGGACAGGGGGCCACGTCCAAGAGACCCAGTACTTC

CDR3 length: 13
V gene: TRBV20-1
J gene: TRBJ1-5
clone size: many
D gene: -
CDR3 protein: CSALTGSGQPQHF
CDR3 DNA: TGCAGTGCTCTGACCGGGAGTGGTCAGCCCCAGCATTTT

CDR3 length: 15
V gene: TRBV11-2
J gene: TRBJ2-5
clone size: few
D gene: -
CDR3 protein: CASSFASTAQETQYF
CDR3 DNA: TGTGCCAGCAGCTTCGCCTCGACCGCACAAGAGACCCAGTACTTC

CDR3 length: 15
V gene: TRBV12-3/TRBV12-4
J gene: TRBJ1-2
clone size: few
D gene: -
CDR3 protein: CASSPGTDTNYGYTF
CDR3 DNA: TGTGCCAGCAGTCCCGGGACGGATACTAACTATGGCTACACCTTC

CDR3 length: 12
V gene: TRBV6-2/TRBV6-3
J gene: TRBJ2-5
clone size: many
D gene: -
CDR3 protein: CASRGALETQYF
CDR3 DNA: TGTGCCTCCAGGGGGGCACTGGAGACCCAGTACTTC

CDR3 length: 13
V gene: TRBV28
J gene: TRBJ2-7
clone size: few
D gene: TRBD2
CDR3 protein: CATASGPRVEQYF
CDR3 DNA: TGTGCCACCGCTAGCGGTCCACGAGTGGAGCAGTACTTC